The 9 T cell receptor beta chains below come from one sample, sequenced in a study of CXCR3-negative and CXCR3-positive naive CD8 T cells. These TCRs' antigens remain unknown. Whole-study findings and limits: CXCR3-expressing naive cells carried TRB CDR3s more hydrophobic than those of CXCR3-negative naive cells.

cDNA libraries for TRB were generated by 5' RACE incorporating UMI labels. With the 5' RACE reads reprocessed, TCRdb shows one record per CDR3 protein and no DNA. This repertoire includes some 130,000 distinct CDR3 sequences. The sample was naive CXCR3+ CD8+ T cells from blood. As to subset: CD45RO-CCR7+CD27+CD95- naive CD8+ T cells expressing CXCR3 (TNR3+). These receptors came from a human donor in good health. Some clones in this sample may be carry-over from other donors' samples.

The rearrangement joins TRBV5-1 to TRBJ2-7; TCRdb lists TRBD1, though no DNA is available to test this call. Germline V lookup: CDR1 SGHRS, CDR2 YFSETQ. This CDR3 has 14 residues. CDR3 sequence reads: CASSLVGGPYEQYF.

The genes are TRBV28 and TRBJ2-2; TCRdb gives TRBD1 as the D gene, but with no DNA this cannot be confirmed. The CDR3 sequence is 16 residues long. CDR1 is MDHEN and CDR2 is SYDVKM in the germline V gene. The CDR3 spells CASSFPGRENTGELFF.

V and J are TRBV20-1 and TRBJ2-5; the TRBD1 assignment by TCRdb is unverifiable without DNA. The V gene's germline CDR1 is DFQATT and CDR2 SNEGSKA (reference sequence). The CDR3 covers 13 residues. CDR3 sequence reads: CSARTGAQETQYF.

CDR3 loop: CATSRDDQGSEQFF. The J gene is TRBJ2-1, the V gene TRBV15; TCRdb lists TRBD1, though no DNA is available to test this call. Per the germline V gene, CDR1 is LNHNV and CDR2 is YYDKDF (reference sequence). This CDR3 contains 14 residues.

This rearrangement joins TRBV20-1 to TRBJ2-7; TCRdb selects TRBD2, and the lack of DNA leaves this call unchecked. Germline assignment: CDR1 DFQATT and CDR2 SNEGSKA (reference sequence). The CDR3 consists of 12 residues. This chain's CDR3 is CSSTLPSYEQYF.

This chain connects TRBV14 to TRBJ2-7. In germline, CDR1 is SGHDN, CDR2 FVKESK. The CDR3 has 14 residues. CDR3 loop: CASSQGKVYYEQYF.

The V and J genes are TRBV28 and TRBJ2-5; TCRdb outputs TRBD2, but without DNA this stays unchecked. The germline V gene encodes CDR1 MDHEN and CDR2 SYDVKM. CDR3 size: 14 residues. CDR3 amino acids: CASSLRLAEETQYF.

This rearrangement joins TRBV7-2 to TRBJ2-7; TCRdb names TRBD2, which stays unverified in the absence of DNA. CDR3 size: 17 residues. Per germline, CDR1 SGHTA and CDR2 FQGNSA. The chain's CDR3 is CASSFGTSGVFSYEQYF.

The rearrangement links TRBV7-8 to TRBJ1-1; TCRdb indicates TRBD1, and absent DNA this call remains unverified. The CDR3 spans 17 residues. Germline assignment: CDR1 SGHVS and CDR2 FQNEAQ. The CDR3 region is CASSLARGRPGNTEASF.